This passage covers 17 T cell receptor beta chains from one sample sequenced in a study of blood T cells in healthy people across ages. PCR was performed a second time for about 6 to 12 cycles using a sample-barcoded 5' primer and a J-beta primer mix. One entry per CDR3 protein results from TCRdb running MiXCR on the 5' RACE reads. Altogether 750,000 or so distinct CDR3 sequences are present, around a quarter being singletons, with the ten largest covering 9.4%. A further study also used this sample, focusing on T cells of mothers and their children.

Material for sequencing was blood. These receptors originate from a boy between 10 and 17 years old in good health.

This chain connects TRBV2 to TRBJ2-5, with D perhaps TRBD1 or TRBD2 (5 bases each). Germline CDR1 SNHLY, CDR2 FYNNEI. This CDR3 spans 15 amino acids. V lost 6 bases and J lost 5, with 19 bases in between. The CDR3 protein is CASSETRGLRETQYF. The CDR3 nucleotides read TGTGCCAGCAGCGAGACCCGGGGCCTCAGGGAGACCCAGTACTTC.

There are a few counts of this clonotype. V usage is TRBV29-1 and J usage is TRBJ2-1, with TRBD2 matching 11 bases. Germline V gene lookup returns CDR1 SQVTM and CDR2 ANQGSEA. J lost 6 bases, V lost 5 bases, and 12 bases had no gene match. The CDR3 has 16 residues. CDR3 loop: CSVNGGASGGINEQFF. The CDR3 DNA reads as TGCAGCGTTAACGGAGGGGCTAGCGGGGGGATCAATGAGCAGTTCTTC.

This clonotype turned up a few times. A read error may produce the germline difference seen at one junction end. This rearrangement joins TRBV7-6 to TRBJ2-3; 8 bases line up with TRBD1. Germline assignment: CDR1 SGHVS and CDR2 FNYEAQ. The CDR3 spans 18 residues. The CDR3 coding sequence is TGTGCCAGCAGCTTAGTAATGGGATGGGCAGGGGGCGGAGATGCGCAGTATTTT. Protein: CASSLVMGWAGGGDAQYF.

The chain links TRBV5-1 to TRBJ2-7; a possible D gene is TRBD2 (9 bases). Germline lookup yields CDR1 SGHRS and CDR2 YFSETQ. The CDR3 loop spans 16 amino acids. With 4 bases removed from V and 4 bases from J, the gap between germline ends came to 21 bases. In DNA, the CDR3 is TGCGCCAGCAGCCCAGGGGGCGTAGCGGGAGAGTACGAGCAGTACTTC. Translated, it gives CASSPGGVAGEYEQYF.

The V gene is TRBV12-3 or TRBV12-4, the J gene TRBJ2-7, with 10 bases fitting TRBD2. The J segment lost 2 bases and the V segment lost 5 bases, leaving 9 bases of the junction unmatched. The CDR3 covers 16 residues. In DNA, the CDR3 is TGTGCCAGCAGTGGCCTAGCGGGGGCCTTGGCCTACGAGCAGTACTTC. Translation: CASSGLAGALAYEQYF.

A word on this clonotype: Mismatch with germline at one junction end may stem from a read error. The chain carries TRBV4-1 and TRBJ1-1; weak D call: TRBD1 (5 bases). This CDR3 comprises 15 residues. CDR1 and CDR2 (germline): MGHRA, YSYEKL. The CDR3 DNA reads TGCGCCAGCAGCCAAGACGGTCGGGGGAACACTGCAGCTTTCTTT. It encodes CASSQDGRGNTAAFF.

The CDR3 protein is CASSSLSGGSYEQYF. The DNA of the CDR3 is TGCGCCAGCAGCTCCCTGAGCGGGGGGAGCTACGAGCAGTACTTC. The chain carries TRBV4-3 and TRBJ2-7; 9 bases match TRBD2. After removal of 5 bases from V and 3 bases from J, the junction contained 8 bases not matched to a gene. This CDR3 has 15 amino acids. Germline V gene data show CDR1 as LGHNA and CDR2 as YSLEER.

A few counts support this clonotype. The rearrangement uses TRBV28 and TRBJ2-5; a possible D gene is TRBD1 (6 bases). CDR1 and CDR2 (germline): MDHEN, SYDVKM. V lost 1 base and J lost 2, with 14 bases in between. This CDR3 has 16 residues. CDR3 bases: TGTGCCAGCAGTTTATTCCTCGGACAGTCGCAAGAGACCCAGTACTTC. Translating gives CASSLFLGQSQETQYF.

There are a few counts of this clonotype. This chain links TRBV20-1 with TRBJ2-5; D is tentatively TRBD1 or TRBD2 (5 bases each). The J call could be wrong; TRBJ2-1 is a better fit for the DNA end. Germline CDR1 is DFQATT and CDR2 is SNEGSKA (reference sequence). The length of the CDR3 is 11 residues. CDR3 loop: CSAQEGPQQFF. CDR3 nucleotide sequence: TGCAGTGCCCAAGAGGGACCCCAGCAGTTCTTC.

Concerning this clonotype: A read error is possible here, since a much larger clone lies one base away. The chain combines TRBV7-2 with TRBJ2-5; D gene ambiguous. This CDR3 region has 15 residues. The germline gives CDR1 SGHTA, CDR2 FQGNSA. Trimming shortened V by 1 base and J by 2 bases, and 11 bases separated the two germline ends. The CDR3 loop reads CASSLGPIAQETQYF. DNA of the CDR3: TGTGCCAGCAGCTTAGGCCCGATCGCTCAAGAGACCCAGTACTTC. The whole variable domain, filled in from reference TRBV7-2 and TRBJ2-5, reads GAGVSQSPSNKVTEKGKDVELRCDPISGHTALYWYRQSLGQGLEFLIYFQGNSAPDKSGLPSDRFSAERTGGSVSTLTIQRTQQEDSAVYLCASSLGPIAQETQYFGPGTRLLVL.

The chain links TRBV6-5 to TRBJ2-2, with D uncertain. CDR1 and CDR2 (germline): MNHEY, SVGAGI. The CDR3 is 13 amino acids. Trimming removed 2 bases at V and 3 bases at J, with 4 bases between. The CDR3 spells CASSYRYTGELFF. CDR3 in DNA: TGTGCCAGCAGTTACAGATACACCGGGGAGCTGTTTTTT.

This clonotype was seen a few times. The chain carries TRBV24-1 and TRBJ2-3; 10 bases map to TRBD2. The CDR3 is 18 residues long. J lost 2 bases, V lost 3 bases, and 10 bases had no gene match. Germline V gene lookup returns CDR1 KGHDR and CDR2 SFDVKD. CDR3 in amino acids: CATSDLPLAGVTTDTQYF. CDR3 DNA: TGTGCCACCAGTGATCTACCGCTAGCGGGGGTTACCACAGATACGCAGTATTTT.

This sequence joins TRBV12-3 or TRBV12-4 and TRBJ1-3, with unresolved D. This CDR3 is built from 15 residues. Trimming cost V 8 bases and J 3 bases, with 17 bases left between them. CDR3 protein: CASGRRGALGNTIYF. CDR3 DNA sequence: TGTGCCAGCGGCCGGCGAGGTGCCCTTGGAAACACCATATATTTT.

This clonotype has just one count. This chain joins TRBV5-1 and TRBJ2-5; D might be TRBD1 (6 bases). This CDR3 is 14 amino acids long. Per the germline V gene, CDR1 is SGHRS and CDR2 is YFSETQ. The germline V and J ends were trimmed by 4 bases and 2 bases, with 12 bases remaining between them. The DNA of the CDR3 is TGCGCCAGCAGCCCGTGGCAGGGGCAAGAGACCCAGTACTTC. Translated, it gives CASSPWQGQETQYF.

This chain joins TRBV7-9 and TRBJ2-1; no clear D gene. Trimming took 4 bases from V and 5 from J, leaving 9 bases between them. Germline values: CDR1 SEHNR, CDR2 FQNEAQ (reference sequence). The CDR3 spans 13 residues. CDR3 residues: CASSSAKDNEQFF. CDR3 nucleotides: TGTGCCAGCAGCTCGGCAAAAGACAATGAGCAGTTCTTC.

This clonotype was counted a few times. This chain links TRBV9 with TRBJ2-1; D is uncertain. Germline CDR1 is SGDLS and CDR2 is YYNGEE. Deletions cut 2 bases from V and 9 bases from J, with 9 bases between. The CDR3 has 12 amino acids. The CDR3 coding sequence is TGTGCCAGCAGCGTCCTAGAAGGTGAGCAGTTCTTC. This translates into CASSVLEGEQFF.

This clonotype was detected a few times. This rearrangement joins TRBV20-1 to TRBJ1-1, with TRBD1 identical over 8 bases. Germline assignment: CDR1 DFQATT and CDR2 SNEGSKA (reference sequence). V lost 1 base and J lost 5; bases outside the gene matches: 12. This CDR3 spans 16 amino acids. The DNA of the CDR3 is TGCAGTGCTAGAGGTTCAGGGGGCGGTGTTAGGACTGAAGCTTTCTTT. Translation gives CSARGSGGGVRTEAFF.